This T cell receptor beta chain was profiled in a study of Ad26.COV2.S vaccination and SARS-CoV-2 variants (dated by TCRdb to about 2021). As for the study more broadly: Donors in the vaccine arm were drawn from COV1001, a multicentre, randomized, double-blind, placebo-controlled phase I-IIa trial testing Ad26.COV2.S in healthy adults. Ad26.COV2.S was administered intramuscularly at a dose of 5x10^10 or 1x10^11 viral particles, either as one shot or as two shots given 56 days apart. Sequencing of the TCRbeta repertoire served to evaluate the specificity and breadth of SARS-CoV-2-reactive T cell receptors following Ad26.COV2.S vaccination. A total of approximately 30 samples were included in the TCR-sequenced set, comprising roughly 20 Ad26.COV2.S vaccine recipients, 5 placebo recipients and 8 SARS-CoV-2 convalescent individuals. Participants in the trial were split at random into five groups of five each, receiving low-dose or high-dose Ad26.COV2.S once or twice, or else placebo on both occasions. Investigators remained blinded to trial group allocation during experiments and outcome assessment. Overall study outcomes, separate from this receptor: Vaccine and placebo recipients had comparable non-spike TCR breadth, which fits with the vaccine containing only spike. After vaccination, substantial breadth of spike-specific CD8+ and CD4+ T cell responses was reported. Ad26.COV2.S recipients had higher spike-specific TCR breadth than placebo recipients (P = 0.0014). According to the authors, total T cell responses may have been underestimated by the TCR breadth and depth analyses. Comparing responses between vaccine doses or regimens was not something the study was powered to do.

What the treatment or condition label conveys for this sample: some 19 received Ad26.COV2.S at low or high dose, single or two shots; several received placebo; per-sample allocation not given. For vaccine and placebo recipients, the sequenced repertoires came from samples collected on day 63 after the first injection. Between 29 July and 7 August 2020, Cohort 1b enrolled about 27 adults aged 18-55 years at one site in Boston, USA. Ad26.COV2.S was a replication-incompetent adenovirus type 26 vector expressing a prefusion-stabilized SARS-CoV-2 spike protein from the original Wuhan strain. The immunoSEQ Assay was the method used to sequence TCRbeta CDR3 regions. After extraction, genomic DNA underwent amplification by bias-controlled multiplex PCR, followed by high-throughput sequencing. The study's processing was this. Collapsing and filtering of sequences were performed to quantify the absolute abundance of each unique TCRbeta CDR3 region. T cell fraction was estimated by normalizing TCRbeta template counts to usable DNA, which was measured by amplifying reference genes present in all nucleated cells. Repertoire TCRs were annotated as SARS-CoV-2-specific when V gene, CDR3 amino acid sequence and J gene were exactly matched to a known reactive TCR set. MIRA supplied the reference SARS-CoV-2 TCR set, which was filtered for enrichment in COVID-19-positive ImmuneCODE repertoires so that public or cross-reactive TCRs were removed. Using the MIRA antigens, annotated TCRs were further analysed by specific ORF or by position within an ORF. Depth was the summed frequency of annotated unique rearrangements, while breadth was defined as annotated unique rearrangements over total unique productive rearrangements. TCR breadth was compared between groups using two-sided Wilcoxon rank-sum tests. TCRdb carries this immuneACCESS record with in-frame sequences only. Its versions omit some clonotypes, under half of them owing to an unresolved V gene in the studies checked, with the rest unexplained. V and J calls and clone size come straight from that table; D and trimming were deduced from the DNA. The table for this sample lists 380,000 or so clones; roughly 85% of them were counted only once. The ten largest clones represent around 7% of the sample.

After removal of 5 bases from V and 7 bases from J, the junction retains 13 bases not matched to a gene. Its CDR3 holds 15 amino acids, cysteine through phenylalanine. The only DNA kept is the CDR3, 45 bases in frame from the first base. According to the germline V gene, CDR1 reads SGHAT and CDR2 reads FQNNGV. Note on this clone: There is no known antigen for this receptor. The sample holds no much larger clone one base away, and base qualities are not on file.

The chain was built from TRBV11-2 and TRBJ2-7, and TRBD2 matches 8 of the central bases. This TCR came from a person aged 18-60 years who received the Ad26.COV2.S COVID-19 vaccine or a placebo. Sequencing was performed on peripheral blood, taken in a trial of Ad26.COV2.S vaccine versus placebo. The CDR3 region: CASSLESGGADEQYF. Here is the DNA: TGTGCCAGCAGCCTCGAATCGGGGGGGGCGGATGAGCAGTACTTC.